What follows are 21 T cell receptor beta chains derived from one specimen sequenced in a study of cytomegalovirus exposure and HLA in healthy donors. 60 Vbeta and 13 Jbeta primers were used in PCR. Libraries were prepared by immunoSEQ multiplex PCR; TCRdb keeps only in-frame clonotypes and omits some of them. The repertoire holds 95,000 to 150,000 clones, with 80% as singletons. The sequenced sample consisted of PBMCs. Source of these receptors: a man in his fifties in good health and CMV-seronegative.

To note about this clone: One junction end disagrees with the germline gene, perhaps due to a read error. V and J are TRBV5-4 and TRBJ2-6; 8 positions match TRBD1. The CDR3 is made up of 17 amino acids. CDR1 and CDR2 (germline): SGHNT, YYREEE (reference sequence). The DNA for the CDR3 is TGTGCCGGCAGCCCGACAGGGGACGGCTCTGGGGCCAACGTCCTGACTTTC. Protein: CAGSPTGDGSGANVLTF. The full variable domain, in which reference TRBV5-4 and TRBJ2-6 provide the parts outside the CDR3, is ETGVTQSPTHLIKTRGQQVTLRCSSQSGHNTVSWYQQALGQGPQFIFQYYREEENGRGNFPPRFSGLQFPNYSSELNVNALELDDSALYLCAGSPTGDGSGANVLTFGAGSRLTVL.

The rearrangement joins TRBV30 to TRBJ2-7; maybe TRBD2 (5 bases). The CDR3 is 11 amino acids. Per the germline V gene, CDR1 is GTSNPN and CDR2 is SVGIG (reference sequence). Trimming removed 2 bases at V and 7 bases at J, with 9 bases between. CDR3 protein: CAWSPRDEQYF. In DNA form, the CDR3 reads TGTGCCTGGAGTCCCCGGGATGAGCAGTACTTC.

This clone was seen only once. The rearrangement uses TRBV28 and TRBJ1-6, with 7 bases that match TRBD1. The CDR3 runs 16 residues. With V trimmed by 4 bases and J by 9 bases, 12 bases remained unmatched. CDR1 and CDR2 (germline): MDHEN, SYDVKM. CDR3 sequence (DNA): TGTGCCAGCAGTTCCCCGGGAGGGGGCCCTCGTTCACCCCTCCACTTT. This encodes CASSSPGGGPRSPLHF.

The chain couples TRBV7-2 to TRBJ1-5; TRBD1 matches at 7 bases. The V and J ends lost 2 bases and 5 bases, in that order; junction bases with no gene match: 9. Per germline, CDR1 SGHTA and CDR2 FQGNSA. This CDR3 spans 16 amino acids. As DNA, the CDR3 is TGTGCCAGCAGCTTACTTTCCCAGGGGGTGGATCAGCCCCAGCATTTT. Amino acids: CASSLLSQGVDQPQHF.

This chain links TRBV7-2 with TRBJ2-1, with 9 positions matching TRBD2. The germline gives CDR1 SGHTA, CDR2 FQGNSA. The CDR3 loop spans 14 amino acids. J was trimmed by 3 bases and V by 5 bases; bases with no gene match: 2. CDR3 sequence reads: CASSRTSDYNEQFF. DNA for the CDR3: TGTGCCAGCAGCCGGACTAGCGACTACAATGAGCAGTTCTTC.

The CDR3 DNA reads TGTGCCAGCACCCCTAGCGGGAGGGCCGGGGAGCTGTTTTTT. Protein product: CASTPSGRAGELFF. The chain has TRBV25-1 and TRBJ2-2, with 12 bases matching TRBD2. The CDR3 totals 14 residues. Germline values: CDR1 MGHDK, CDR2 SYGVNS. Trimming took 7 bases from V and 6 from J; bases not matched to a gene: 3.

The chain links TRBV7-2 to TRBJ1-4; D is perhaps TRBD1 (6 bases). V lost 3 bases and J lost 12, with 17 bases in between. The CDR3 totals 14 residues. Germline CDR1 is SGHTA and CDR2 is FQGNSA. For the CDR3, the DNA is TGTGCCAGCAGCTTCAGGGGCTACATCGGGGAACTGTTTTTT. As protein: CASSFRGYIGELFF. Based on the CDR3 plus reference TRBV7-2 and TRBJ1-4, the full variable domain is GAGVSQSPSNKVTEKGKDVELRCDPISGHTALYWYRQSLGQGLEFLIYFQGNSAPDKSGLPSDRFSAERTGGSVSTLTIQRTQQEDSAVYLCASSFRGYIGELFFGSGTQLSVL.

J is TRBJ2-2 and V is TRBV5-5; tentative D call: TRBD2 (5 bases). Trimming pared 5 bases from V and 3 bases from J, leaving 17 bases between. The length of the CDR3 is 16 residues. Germline V gene sequence: CDR1 SGHKS, CDR2 YYEKEE (reference sequence). The DNA of the CDR3 is TGTGCCAGCAGTCGGAACCCCGGGGTCTACACCGGGGAGCTGTTTTTT. Amino acids: CASSRNPGVYTGELFF.

This clone was observed a handful of times. This sequence joins TRBV4-3 and TRBJ2-3; a possible D gene is TRBD2 (6 bases). CDR1 LGHNA and CDR2 YSLEER come from the germline V gene. The length of the CDR3 is 15 residues. V was cut by 1 base and J by 4 bases, with 12 bases left in between. CDR3 nucleotides: TGCGCCAGCAGCCAAGCTAGGGGAGGTCCAGATACGCAGTATTTT. It translates to CASSQARGGPDTQYF.

This clone was counted a few times. The chain employs TRBV27 and TRBJ2-7, with TRBD2 matching over 11 bases. With 6 bases clipped from V and 6 bases from J, the junction kept 10 bases outside the gene matches. This CDR3 has 15 amino acids. Germline CDR1 is MNHEY and CDR2 is SMNVEV (reference sequence). The CDR3 bases are TGTGCCAGCAGGTACCTAGCGGGAGGTCAACGCGAGCAGTACTTC. It encodes CASRYLAGGQREQYF.

The chain combines TRBV5-1 with TRBJ2-5; possible D gene TRBD1, 6 bases. Trimming took 3 bases from V and 3 from J, leaving 9 bases between them. The length of the CDR3 is 13 residues. In germline, CDR1 is SGHRS, CDR2 YFSETQ. CDR3 coding DNA: TGCGCCAGCAGCTCCAACAGGGAAGAGACCCAGTACTTC. It encodes CASSSNREETQYF.

This sequence joins TRBV7-2 and TRBJ2-3; D gene ambiguous. This CDR3 is built from 15 residues. Trimming stripped 5 bases from V and 2 bases from J, with 14 bases between. The germline CDR1 and CDR2 sequences are SGHTA and FQGNSA. CDR3 sequence: CASSPGGQPTDTQYF. The CDR3 nucleotides are TGTGCCAGCAGCCCGGGTGGTCAGCCCACAGATACGCAGTATTTT.

This sequence joins TRBV4-1 and TRBJ2-1, with D perhaps matching TRBD2 (6 bases). Germline CDR1 and CDR2: MGHRA and YSYEKL. V was trimmed by 0 bases and J by 8 bases, leaving 14 bases between them. This CDR3 is built from 15 residues. CDR3 sequence reads: CASSQEAGRDDEQFF. The CDR3 DNA reads as TGCGCCAGCAGCCAAGAGGCCGGGAGAGACGATGAGCAGTTCTTC.

This clone has just one count. The chain carries TRBV27 and TRBJ1-1; maybe TRBD1 (5 bases). Germline CDR1 MNHEY, CDR2 SMNVEV (reference sequence). The CDR3 spans 13 residues. The V and J ends lost 8 bases and 6 bases respectively, with 16 bases between them. The CDR3 bases are TGTGCCAGCCGACAACGCCAGGGTTCTGAAGCTTTCTTT. Translation gives CASRQRQGSEAFF.

The table lists this clone with a count of one. Other DNA sequences from this sample encode an identical CDR3 as well. The chain employs TRBV27 and TRBJ1-1, with unresolved D. The V gene lost 3 bases and the J gene lost 4 bases, with 6 bases spanning the gap. The germline CDR1 and CDR2 sequences are MNHEY and SMNVEV (reference sequence). The CDR3 totals 12 residues. CDR3 loop: CASSFRGTEAFF. The CDR3 bases are TGTGCCAGCAGTTTTCGGGGCACTGAAGCTTTCTTT.

This clone was seen a handful of times. This chain connects TRBV28 to TRBJ2-7; 11 positions agree with TRBD1. Unmatched junction bases numbered 9, after V lost 5 bases and J lost 6 bases. The CDR3 is made up of 15 amino acids. Germline V gene data show CDR1 as MDHEN and CDR2 as SYDVKM. The CDR3 bases are TGTGCCAGCAGTCCGCCGGGGACAGGGGGGCCCGAGCAGTACTTC. It yields the protein CASSPPGTGGPEQYF.

V usage is TRBV6-1 and J usage is TRBJ2-7; D possibly corresponds to TRBD2 (6 bases). The length of the CDR3 is 17 residues. Germline V gene data show CDR1 as MNHNS and CDR2 as SASEGT. The V and J ends lost 4 bases and 0 bases respectively, with 19 bases between them. CDR3 bases: TGTGCCAGCAGTGTGGCCGGCGGGGCCGACTACTCCTACGAGCAGTACTTC. Its protein product is CASSVAGGADYSYEQYF.

V and J are TRBV6-5 and TRBJ1-3; D unclear. The CDR3 sequence is 15 residues long. The V end was cut by 8 bases, the J end by 3 bases, with 17 bases between. Germline values: CDR1 MNHEY, CDR2 SVGAGI. CDR3 protein: CASGATSTGGNTIYF. CDR3 coding DNA: TGTGCCAGCGGCGCCACATCGACGGGTGGAAACACCATATATTTT.

The chain uses TRBV4-3 and TRBJ1-5; 9 bases match TRBD1. The CDR3 runs to 15 residues. Germline V gene data show CDR1 as LGHNA and CDR2 as YSLEER. V lost 2 bases, J lost 5 bases, and 4 bases stayed unmatched. The CDR3 DNA is TGCGCCAGCAGCCAAACCACAGGGGGCGATCAGCCCCAGCATTTT. It specifies CASSQTTGGDQPQHF.

The rearrangement links TRBV5-4 to TRBJ2-7, with 7 bases lining up with TRBD2. The germline V gene encodes CDR1 SGHNT and CDR2 YYREEE (reference sequence). The V segment lost 9 bases and the J segment 0 bases; nucleotides outside the gene matches: 9. The CDR3 consists of 14 residues. The CDR3 loop is CAMTVGGSSYEQYF. In DNA form, the CDR3 reads TGTGCCATGACTGTGGGGGGGAGCTCCTACGAGCAGTACTTC.

The chain links TRBV5-1 to TRBJ2-1, with 8 bases lining up with TRBD2. This CDR3 is 15 amino acids long. V lost 2 bases and J lost 8; bases outside the gene matches: 9. CDR1 and CDR2 from the germline V gene are SGHRS and YFSETQ. The CDR3 DNA reads as TGCGCCAGCAGCTTCTCGGGGGGGGGTTCCGATGAGCAGTTCTTC. The encoded protein is CASSFSGGGSDEQFF.